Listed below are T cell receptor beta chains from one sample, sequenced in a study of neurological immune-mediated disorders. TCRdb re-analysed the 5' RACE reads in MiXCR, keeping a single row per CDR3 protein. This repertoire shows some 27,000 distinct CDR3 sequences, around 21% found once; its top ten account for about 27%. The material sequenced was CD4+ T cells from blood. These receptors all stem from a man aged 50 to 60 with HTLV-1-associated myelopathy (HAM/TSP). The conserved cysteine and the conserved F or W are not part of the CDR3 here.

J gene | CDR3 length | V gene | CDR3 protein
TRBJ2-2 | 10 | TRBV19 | ASSMTSKELF
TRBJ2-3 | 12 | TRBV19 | ASRTTGGPDTQY
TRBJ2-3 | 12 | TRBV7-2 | ASSLAGWADTQY
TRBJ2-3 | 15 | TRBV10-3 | AISGDFSASSTDTQY
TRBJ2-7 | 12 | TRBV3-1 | ASSQDMFSYEQY
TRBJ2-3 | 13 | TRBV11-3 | ASSTGQVATDTQY
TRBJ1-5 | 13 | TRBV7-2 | ASSSDSGARQPQH
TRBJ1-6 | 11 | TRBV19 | ASRAGTNSPLH
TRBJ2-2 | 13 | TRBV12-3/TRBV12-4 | ASSPRGAATGELF
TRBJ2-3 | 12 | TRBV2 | ASSRGLITDTQY
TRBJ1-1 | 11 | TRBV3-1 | ASSPRRNTEAF
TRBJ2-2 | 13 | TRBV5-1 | ASSPGQGPTGELF
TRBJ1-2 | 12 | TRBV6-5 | ASRAPDRVYGYT
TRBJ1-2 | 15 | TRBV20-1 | SARDSSSGITNYGYT